These 21 T cell receptor beta chains were all obtained from the same sample, sequenced in a study of radiotherapy plus CTLA-4 blockade in lung cancer. Clones were read by immunoSEQ multiplex PCR, and TCRdb kept only the in-frame ones, dropping some. The sample shows over 80,000 clones, more than 75% of them seen only once. The sample was peripheral blood, taken from a patient treated with radiotherapy plus ipilimumab. These receptors all stem from a human donor with non-small cell lung cancer that progressed on radiotherapy plus ipilimumab.

The V gene is TRBV7-2, the J gene TRBJ2-2, with a tentative D call TRBD2 (6 bases). Trimming removed 5 bases at V and 7 bases at J, with 23 bases between. The CDR3 has 17 amino acids. CDR1 and CDR2 from the germline V gene are SGHTA and FQGNSA. Here the CDR3 reads CASSPKSGLLKVGELFF. In DNA, the CDR3 is TGTGCCAGCAGCCCCAAATCGGGACTTCTTAAGGTCGGGGAGCTGTTTTTT. The entire variable domain, with the rest obtained from reference TRBV7-2 and TRBJ2-2, is as follows: GAGVSQSPSNKVTEKGKDVELRCDPISGHTALYWYRQSLGQGLEFLIYFQGNSAPDKSGLPSDRFSAERTGGSVSTLTIQRTQQEDSAVYLCASSPKSGLLKVGELFFGEGSRLTVL.

The chain uses TRBV30 and TRBJ1-3, with a possible D match to TRBD1 (5 bases). Per germline, CDR1 GTSNPN and CDR2 SVGIG (reference sequence). Trimming pared 3 bases from V and 2 bases from J, leaving 11 bases between. The CDR3 length is 14 residues. As DNA, the CDR3 is TGTGCCTGGAGGGGACCCCAGCCTGGAAACACCATATATTTT. Translated, it gives CAWRGPQPGNTIYF.

The V call is TRBV4-1, the J call TRBJ2-1; D not resolved. The length of the CDR3 is 14 residues. Trimming removed 5 bases from V and 0 bases from J, with 8 bases in between. Germline CDR1 MGHRA, CDR2 YSYEKL. CDR3 sequence (DNA): TGCGCCAGCAGCAAAAGTGCCTCCTACAATGAGCAGTTCTTC. Residues: CASSKSASYNEQFF.

A word on this clone: The same CDR3 arises from other DNA sequences in this sample as well. This chain links TRBV7-9 with TRBJ1-4; 8 bases are shared with TRBD1. V lost 5 bases, J lost 8 bases, and 7 bases stayed unmatched. The CDR3 spans 14 residues. Germline V gene lookup returns CDR1 SEHNR and CDR2 FQNEAQ (reference sequence). CDR3 loop: CASSPGQGGEKLFF. CDR3 nucleotide sequence: TGTGCCAGCAGCCCCGGACAGGGAGGGGAAAAACTGTTTTTT.

This rearrangement joins TRBV7-3 to TRBJ2-3; 10 nucleotides line up with TRBD2. Looked up from germline, CDR1 is SGHTA and CDR2 is FQGTGA. The CDR3 is 15 residues long. V trimming: 5 bases; J trimming: 1 base; junction bases outside the gene matches: 3. The CDR3 here is CASSQGLAGTDTQYF. CDR3 coding DNA: TGTGCCAGCAGCCAAGGACTAGCGGGCACAGATACGCAGTATTTT.

CDR3 region: CASSLKLGQPQHF. CDR3 DNA: TGTGCCAGCAGCTTAAAGTTGGGCCAGCCCCAGCATTTT. The chain combines TRBV7-8 with TRBJ1-5; D gene uncertain. The CDR3 has 13 amino acids. CDR1 SGHVS and CDR2 FQNEAQ come from the germline V gene. Trimming shortened V by 2 bases and J by 7 bases, and 9 bases separated the two germline ends. Based on the CDR3 plus reference TRBV7-8 and TRBJ1-5, the full variable domain is GAGVSQSPRYKVAKRGQDVALRCDPISGHVSLFWYQQALGQGPEFLTYFQNEAQLDKSGLPSDRFFAERPEGSVSTLKIQRTQQEDSAVYLCASSLKLGQPQHFGDGTRLSIL.

In this sample, this clone turned up a few times. The chain carries TRBV19 and TRBJ2-7; the D gene is possibly TRBD1 (5 bases). Germline values: CDR1 LNHDA, CDR2 SQIVND (reference sequence). V lost 4 bases to trimming and J lost 2 bases, with 9 bases between them. This CDR3 comprises 13 residues. The CDR3 here is CASSTLTAYEQYF. As DNA, the CDR3 is TGTGCCAGTAGTACTCTGACAGCCTACGAGCAGTACTTC.

This chain links TRBV7-2 with TRBJ1-5; a possible D gene is TRBD1 (5 bases). CDR3 length equals 15 residues. The germline V and J ends were trimmed by 4 bases and 3 bases, with 13 bases remaining between them. Germline CDR1 SGHTA, CDR2 FQGNSA. The CDR3 sequence is CASSSHQGSNQPQHF. The CDR3 nucleotides are TGTGCCAGCAGCTCTCATCAGGGTTCCAATCAGCCCCAGCATTTT.

The rearrangement joins TRBV6-5 to TRBJ1-5; possibly TRBD1 for D (6 bases). Germline CDR1 reads MNHEY; CDR2 reads SVGAGI. The length of the CDR3 is 14 residues. Between the trimmed V and J ends, which lost 7 bases and 1 base, there was a span of 11 bases. CDR3 loop: CASNSQGSNQPQHF. For the CDR3, the DNA is TGTGCCAGCAATTCACAGGGCAGCAATCAGCCCCAGCATTTT.

This clone turned up a few times. V gene TRBV6-6 combines with J gene TRBJ2-7; 10 bases match TRBD1. Trimming took 6 bases from V and 1 from J; bases not matched to a gene: 3. CDR1 MNHNY and CDR2 SVGAGI come from the germline V gene (reference sequence). The CDR3 extends over 14 amino acids. The CDR3 DNA reads as TGTGCCAGCAGGGGACAGGGGAGTTCCTACGAGCAGTACTTC. It encodes CASRGQGSSYEQYF.

This clone appeared once. The gene calls are TRBV25-1 and TRBJ2-3; D uncertain. The germline gives CDR1 MGHDK, CDR2 SYGVNS. This CDR3 comprises 11 residues. V shed 7 bases and J shed 3 bases, with 5 bases lying between them. The CDR3 is CASKQTDTQYF. DNA of the CDR3: TGTGCCAGCAAACAAACAGATACGCAGTATTTT.

The CDR3 here is CASSGWGPRANYGYTF. The CDR3 bases are TGTGCCAGCAGTGGGTGGGGGCCTCGGGCTAACTATGGCTACACCTTC. The chain has TRBV6-1 and TRBJ1-2, with a weak D call TRBD1 (6 bases). V was pared by 4 bases and J by 0 bases, with 15 bases between. The CDR3 has 16 amino acids. CDR1 MNHNS and CDR2 SASEGT come from the germline V gene.

V is TRBV7-2 and J is TRBJ2-7, with TRBD1 as a possible D gene (6 bases). V lost 5 bases to trimming and J lost 6 bases, with 17 bases between them. The CDR3 runs to 14 residues. Germline CDR1 reads SGHTA; CDR2 reads FQGNSA. The CDR3 sequence: CASSSLQGEPEQYF. CDR3 nucleotides: TGTGCCAGCAGCAGCTTACAGGGAGAGCCCGAGCAGTACTTC. Full variable domain (outside the CDR3, taken from reference TRBV7-2 and TRBJ2-7): GAGVSQSPSNKVTEKGKDVELRCDPISGHTALYWYRQSLGQGLEFLIYFQGNSAPDKSGLPSDRFSAERTGGSVSTLTIQRTQQEDSAVYLCASSSLQGEPEQYFGPGTRLTVT.

The rearrangement links TRBV2 to TRBJ2-2, with D tentatively TRBD1 (5 bases). The CDR3 totals 16 residues. With 5 bases removed from V and 0 bases from J, the gap between germline ends came to 13 bases. Germline V gene lookup returns CDR1 SNHLY and CDR2 FYNNEI. The CDR3 loop is CASSPRDHPNTGELFF. Here the CDR3 DNA reads TGTGCCAGCAGTCCCAGGGATCACCCGAACACCGGGGAGCTGTTTTTT.

The chain joins TRBV9 to TRBJ1-3; D unclear. The CDR3 length is 16 residues. Trimming removed 6 bases from V and 0 bases from J, with 16 bases in between. Per germline, CDR1 SGDLS and CDR2 YYNGEE. CDR3 DNA sequence: TGTGCCAGCACCCCTGGCTCTGAGAGCTCTGGAAACACCATATATTTT. Its translation: CASTPGSESSGNTIYF.

The rearrangement uses TRBV11-3 and TRBJ2-7, with 9 bases aligning to TRBD1. This CDR3 region has 14 residues. The junction had 7 bases not matched to a gene; V was cut back by 8 bases and J by 2 bases. Germline values: CDR1 SGHNT, CDR2 YENEEA. The CDR3 DNA reads as TGTGCCAGCGGATCCGGGACAGGGACCTACGAGCAGTACTTC. Amino acid sequence: CASGSGTGTYEQYF.

The V gene is TRBV19, the J gene TRBJ1-2; tentatively, D is TRBD1 (5 bases). The CDR3 extends over 13 amino acids. Germline CDR1 reads LNHDA; CDR2 reads SQIVND (reference sequence). V lost 6 bases, J lost 7 bases, and 15 bases lay in between. This CDR3 reads CASSGLGQGGYTF. For the CDR3, the DNA is TGTGCCAGTAGCGGTCTGGGTCAGGGTGGCTACACCTTC.

CDR3 loop: CASSLEGNTEAFF. The CDR3, as DNA: TGTGCCAGCAGCTTGGAAGGGAACACTGAAGCTTTCTTT. The gene calls are TRBV11-3 and TRBJ1-1; D uncertain. Trimming left V 3 bases short and J 1 base short, with 6 bases between. Germline CDR1 SGHNT, CDR2 YENEEA. The CDR3 has 13 residues.

This rearrangement joins TRBV7-8 to TRBJ2-7; no firm D call. The CDR3 runs to 15 residues. The V gene's germline CDR1 is SGHVS and CDR2 FQNEAQ. V shed 1 base and J shed 2 bases, with 12 bases lying between them. The CDR3 protein is CASSLGTPAPYEQYF. CDR3 DNA: TGTGCCAGCAGCTTAGGAACTCCCGCCCCCTACGAGCAGTACTTC.

This clone was seen once. The chain has TRBV19 and TRBJ2-1; D may be TRBD2 (6 bases). Germline assignment: CDR1 LNHDA and CDR2 SQIVND (reference sequence). V lost 1 base and J 10 bases, leaving 14 bases between the germline ends. This CDR3 contains 14 residues. CDR3 bases: TGTGCCAGTAGTATAGTTGGCGGGACTGGGGAGCAGTTCTTC. This codes for CASSIVGGTGEQFF.

The rearrangement joins TRBV7-2 to TRBJ1-3; D is undetermined. V was clipped by 0 bases and J by 0 bases, with 9 bases between them. Germline CDR1 reads SGHTA; CDR2 reads FQGNSA. CDR3 size: 16 residues. CDR3 DNA sequence: TGTGCCAGCAGCTTAGCGCGGGCAGACTCTGGAAACACCATATATTTT. As protein: CASSLARADSGNTIYF.